These T cell receptor beta chains were read from a single sample in a study of blood T cells in healthy people across ages. TCRdb fed the 5' RACE reads into MiXCR, producing one record per CDR3 protein. The data show hundreds of thousands of distinct CDR3 sequences, with 24% seen just once and approximately 10% held by the top ten. These same data were also listed under a study on T cells of mothers and their children.

The sample consisted of blood. The receptors originated from a boy between 10 and 17 years old in good health. Each CDR3 is given without its conserved first and last residue. The order of the fields is V gene, D gene, CDR3 protein. A D gene is named only where the DNA matches it firmly.

v_call: TRBV14; d_call: TRBD2; cdr3_aa: ASSQDPGLAGRYEQY
v_call: TRBV24-1; d_call: -; cdr3_aa: ATSDLVRDTQY
v_call: TRBV29-1; d_call: -; cdr3_aa: SAQGNTEAF
v_call: TRBV6-2/TRBV6-3; d_call: -; cdr3_aa: ASSYPWNTEAF
v_call: TRBV6-2/TRBV6-3; d_call: TRBD1; cdr3_aa: ASRPIRQGGNQPQH
v_call: TRBV7-9; d_call: -; cdr3_aa: ASSGPGLGYEQY
v_call: TRBV20-1; d_call: -; cdr3_aa: SASRGNYGYT
v_call: TRBV6-2/TRBV6-3; d_call: TRBD1; cdr3_aa: AGTRTGTGSYEQY
v_call: TRBV28; d_call: -; cdr3_aa: ASSNGARGDYGYT
v_call: TRBV5-8; d_call: -; cdr3_aa: ASSFPYEQY
v_call: TRBV6-5; d_call: TRBD1; cdr3_aa: ASSLGQGSEQY
v_call: TRBV11-2; d_call: TRBD1; cdr3_aa: ASSPAGGSVQETQY
v_call: TRBV4-2; d_call: TRBD1; cdr3_aa: ASSPYRDRGGEKLF
v_call: TRBV6-2/TRBV6-3; d_call: -; cdr3_aa: ASDDGGIQF
v_call: TRBV29-1; d_call: -; cdr3_aa: SVYLMGSETQY
v_call: TRBV5-1; d_call: TRBD1; cdr3_aa: ASSVGTGAGANVLT
v_call: TRBV27; d_call: -; cdr3_aa: ASSSTGVPYEQY
v_call: TRBV7-8; d_call: TRBD2; cdr3_aa: ASRPGTSGIGELF
v_call: TRBV7-8; d_call: -; cdr3_aa: ASSLVSSATNEKLF
v_call: TRBV7-8; d_call: -; cdr3_aa: ASSLLYSQPQH
v_call: TRBV7-6; d_call: -; cdr3_aa: ASSLGGGLGTTNEQF
v_call: TRBV29-1; d_call: -; cdr3_aa: SVFPRDGPYEQY
v_call: TRBV20-1; d_call: TRBD2; cdr3_aa: SALRGGGGAEDTQY
v_call: TRBV20-1; d_call: -; cdr3_aa: SARTVSYEQY
v_call: TRBV10-3; d_call: TRBD1; cdr3_aa: AIRPRDRVETQY
v_call: TRBV6-5; d_call: -; cdr3_aa: ASSYVGPTGRKETQY
v_call: TRBV7-9; d_call: -; cdr3_aa: ASTDKGFEQF
v_call: TRBV7-2; d_call: -; cdr3_aa: ASSWGLEIDEQF
v_call: TRBV6-2/TRBV6-3; d_call: -; cdr3_aa: ASSLPKPSYEQY
v_call: TRBV5-1; d_call: TRBD2; cdr3_aa: ASRVAGGDEQF
v_call: TRBV12-3/TRBV12-4; d_call: TRBD1; cdr3_aa: ASSSLTGVSYEQY
v_call: TRBV25-1; d_call: TRBD2; cdr3_aa: ASSEARGLAGGGETQY
v_call: TRBV9; d_call: -; cdr3_aa: ASSVGSSQGPLGEQY
v_call: TRBV7-2; d_call: -; cdr3_aa: ASSLGGPSGYEQY